Sequencing of this T cell receptor (beta chain) was carried out in a study of T-cell reconstitution after alpha-beta-depleted transplantation in children. General observations from the study: Where alpha-beta T cells came from about two months after transplant was reportedly several hundred expanded graft clones.

The table lists this clonotype with a few counts. Its antigen is as yet unknown. The CDR3 is made up of 12 amino acids. V was trimmed by 6 bases and J by 6 bases, leaving 11 bases between them. Unique molecular identifiers featured in how the TCRbeta library was prepared. TCRdb passed the PCR reads through MiXCR, listing each CDR3 protein once. This table has about a million distinct CDR3 sequences, roughly 29% appearing once. The TCR originated in a boy under two years old who had a stem cell transplant for SCID, so the T cells may come from the graft donor. Here the sequenced sample was PBMCs, mostly from graft donor cells, taken 360 days after TCRalphabeta/CD19-depleted stem cell transplant. V is TRBV12-3 or TRBV12-4 and J is TRBJ2-5; no definite D call. The CDR3 spells CASRTVSKTQYF. CDR3 DNA sequence: TGTGCCAGCAGGACTGTCTCAAAGACCCAGTACTTC.